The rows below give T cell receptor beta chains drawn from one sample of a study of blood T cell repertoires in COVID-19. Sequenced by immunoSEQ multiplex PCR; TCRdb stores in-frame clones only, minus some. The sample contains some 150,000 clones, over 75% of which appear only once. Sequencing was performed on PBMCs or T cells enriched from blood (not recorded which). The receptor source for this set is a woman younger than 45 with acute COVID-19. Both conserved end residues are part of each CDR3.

CDR3aa: CASSPRTDEQYF
v_gene: TRBV19
j_gene: TRBJ2-7

CDR3aa: CASSGQGTYNEQFF
v_gene: TRBV2
j_gene: TRBJ2-1

CDR3aa: CASKPYRGYNEQFF
v_gene: TRBV28
j_gene: TRBJ2-1

CDR3aa: CASSHPDPLAEIYNEQFF
v_gene: TRBV14
j_gene: TRBJ2-1

CDR3aa: CSVAGGHSNQPQHF
v_gene: TRBV29-1
j_gene: TRBJ1-5

CDR3aa: CASSPLMTGDRAGELFF
v_gene: TRBV5-4
j_gene: TRBJ2-2

CDR3aa: CASSAGLAGAETQYF
v_gene: TRBV9
j_gene: TRBJ2-5

CDR3aa: CSVDGGLTEAFF
v_gene: TRBV29-1
j_gene: TRBJ1-1

CDR3aa: CASSYSTAGGYEQYF
v_gene: TRBV6-5
j_gene: TRBJ2-7

CDR3aa: CASSFPGTGNTEAFF
v_gene: TRBV5-1
j_gene: TRBJ1-1

CDR3aa: CASSLRTGSHF
v_gene: TRBV5-8
j_gene: TRBJ2-7

CDR3aa: CASSPFTGAQYF
v_gene: TRBV3-1/TRBV3-2
j_gene: TRBJ2-7

CDR3aa: CAWSVTGGLAGNTIYF
v_gene: TRBV30
j_gene: TRBJ1-3

CDR3aa: CASSLWFGNQPQHF
v_gene: TRBV27
j_gene: TRBJ1-5

CDR3aa: CASSIGGGGINQPQHF
v_gene: TRBV19
j_gene: TRBJ1-5

CDR3aa: CASSQTETGVGGYTF
v_gene: TRBV4-2
j_gene: TRBJ1-2

CDR3aa: CATSTTGNQPQHF
v_gene: TRBV15
j_gene: TRBJ1-5

CDR3aa: CASSPPGLAETQYF
v_gene: TRBV7-9
j_gene: TRBJ2-5

CDR3aa: CASSISSFGLAGQETQYF
v_gene: TRBV19
j_gene: TRBJ2-5

CDR3aa: CAISESSSPEAFF
v_gene: TRBV10-3
j_gene: TRBJ1-1

CDR3aa: CASSLVARNHEQYF
v_gene: TRBV11-2
j_gene: TRBJ2-7

CDR3aa: CASSYQLLRYNEQFF
v_gene: TRBV6-2/TRBV6-3
j_gene: TRBJ2-1

CDR3aa: CASSRGQGEPQHF
v_gene: TRBV7-8
j_gene: TRBJ1-5

CDR3aa: CASNLPRDRDEKLFF
v_gene: TRBV10-1
j_gene: TRBJ1-4

CDR3aa: CASSLVRSSVAEAFF
v_gene: TRBV5-1
j_gene: TRBJ1-1

CDR3aa: CASSLEHHRGNYGYTF
v_gene: TRBV5-1
j_gene: TRBJ1-2

CDR3aa: CASSDGLATSYNSPLHF
v_gene: TRBV5-6
j_gene: TRBJ1-6

CDR3aa: CASSLYTRDTTGEQFF
v_gene: TRBV19
j_gene: TRBJ2-1

CDR3aa: CASSYSAGETYEQYF
v_gene: TRBV6-2/TRBV6-3
j_gene: TRBJ2-7

CDR3aa: CASSPTGFQETQYF
v_gene: TRBV5-6
j_gene: TRBJ2-5

CDR3aa: CSFWLAGVGEQFF
v_gene: TRBV29-1
j_gene: TRBJ2-1

CDR3aa: CASSISLSGSSYEQYF
v_gene: TRBV19
j_gene: TRBJ2-7

CDR3aa: CASSRGGAQETQYF
v_gene: TRBV11-2
j_gene: TRBJ2-5

CDR3aa: CATSDSSGSPQETQYF
v_gene: TRBV24-1
j_gene: TRBJ2-5

CDR3aa: CASSRTFGAGGTEAFF
v_gene: TRBV7-9
j_gene: TRBJ1-1

CDR3aa: CASSPDRTSALYSPLHF
v_gene: TRBV9
j_gene: TRBJ1-6

CDR3aa: CASSLGGTRTFSTDTQYF
v_gene: TRBV5-1
j_gene: TRBJ2-3

CDR3aa: CASSLKASSTGGANVLTF
v_gene: TRBV7-3
j_gene: TRBJ2-6

CDR3aa: CGLGFGLAETDTQYF
v_gene: TRBV30
j_gene: TRBJ2-3

CDR3aa: CASSLAVTGGPEAFF
v_gene: TRBV7-9
j_gene: TRBJ1-1

CDR3aa: CASSTGTGGPGELFF
v_gene: TRBV5-4
j_gene: TRBJ2-2

CDR3aa: CASSRSGRNFNEQFF
v_gene: TRBV2
j_gene: TRBJ2-1

CDR3aa: CASSLRGHIDEQFF
v_gene: TRBV28
j_gene: TRBJ2-1

CDR3aa: CASRGLADYNEQFF
v_gene: TRBV7-9
j_gene: TRBJ2-1

CDR3aa: CASSYRQLNGYTF
v_gene: TRBV6-2/TRBV6-3
j_gene: TRBJ1-2

CDR3aa: CARGRGLSTEAFF
v_gene: TRBV28
j_gene: TRBJ1-1

CDR3aa: CASSQAPDGLGNTIYF
v_gene: TRBV4-3
j_gene: TRBJ1-3

CDR3aa: CATRSLDSLWGYTF
v_gene: TRBV27
j_gene: TRBJ1-2

CDR3aa: CASSYGLGYTF
v_gene: TRBV6-2/TRBV6-3
j_gene: TRBJ1-2

CDR3aa: CASSQEDGTKNTGELFF
v_gene: TRBV4-3
j_gene: TRBJ2-2

CDR3aa: CASSQDPGQVPYNEQFF
v_gene: TRBV4-3
j_gene: TRBJ2-1

CDR3aa: CAWTGHNTEAFF
v_gene: TRBV30
j_gene: TRBJ1-1

CDR3aa: CASRLGQPDYNSPLHF
v_gene: TRBV27
j_gene: TRBJ1-6

CDR3aa: CASSPSGGLAAYEQYF
v_gene: TRBV13
j_gene: TRBJ2-7